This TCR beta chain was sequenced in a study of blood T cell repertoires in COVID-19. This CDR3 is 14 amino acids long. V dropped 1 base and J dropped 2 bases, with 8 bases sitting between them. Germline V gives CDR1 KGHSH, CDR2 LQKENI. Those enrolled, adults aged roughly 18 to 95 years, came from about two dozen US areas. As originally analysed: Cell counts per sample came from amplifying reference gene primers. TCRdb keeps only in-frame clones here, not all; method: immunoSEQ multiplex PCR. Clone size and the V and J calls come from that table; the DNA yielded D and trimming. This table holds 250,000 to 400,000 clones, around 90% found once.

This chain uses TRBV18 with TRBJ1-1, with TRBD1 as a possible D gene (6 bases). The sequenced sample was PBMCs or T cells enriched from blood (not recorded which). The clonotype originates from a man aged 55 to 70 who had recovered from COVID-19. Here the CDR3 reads CASSPQGVNTEAFF. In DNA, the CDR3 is TGTGCCAGCTCACCACAGGGGGTAAACACTGAAGCTTTCTTT.